The next 28 T cell receptor beta chains were all read from a single sample in a study of shared clonotypes between healthy human individuals. Repertoires were generated with immunoSEQ multiplex PCR, while TCRdb's copy carries only in-frame clones and drops some. In the table there are under 850,000 clones, 72% of which are singletons. The specimen sequenced was memory CD4+ T cells sorted from blood. The subset: CD45RA-negative fraction. These receptors all stem from a woman aged 25 to 39 in good health.

The J gene is TRBJ1-2, the V gene TRBV9; TRBD1 aligns across 7 bases. The CDR3 extends over 16 amino acids. V was pared by 0 bases and J by 6 bases, with 11 bases of the junction left unmatched. Looked up from germline, CDR1 is SGDLS and CDR2 is YYNGEE. CDR3 sequence: CASSVAIATGWNGYTF. For the CDR3, the DNA is TGTGCCAGCAGCGTAGCTATCGCGACAGGGTGGAATGGCTACACCTTC.

V is TRBV4-1 and J is TRBJ2-1; 8 nucleotides agree with TRBD1. The J segment lost 10 bases and the V segment lost 3 bases, leaving 11 bases of the junction unmatched. This CDR3 is 15 amino acids long. CDR1 is MGHRA and CDR2 is YSYEKL in the germline V gene. CDR3 residues: CASSHPTGQEFEQFF. CDR3 coding DNA: TGCGCCAGCAGCCATCCCACGGGACAGGAATTCGAGCAGTTCTTC.

The chain carries TRBV18 and TRBJ2-2; 7 bases align to TRBD1. The germline V gene has CDR1 KGHSH and CDR2 LQKENI. V shed 3 bases, J shed 3 bases, and the junction held 7 bases outside the gene matches. This CDR3 comprises 16 residues. The CDR3 protein is CASSPPGQKDTGELFF. The CDR3 DNA reads TGTGCCAGCTCACCTCCGGGACAGAAAGACACCGGGGAGCTGTTTTTT.

This rearrangement joins TRBV10-3 to TRBJ2-7, with TRBD2 identical over 13 bases. CDR1 and CDR2 (germline): ENHRY, SYGVKD. The CDR3 totals 15 residues. V shed 5 bases, J shed 3 bases, and the junction held 4 bases outside the gene matches. The CDR3 DNA follows: TGTGCCATCAGTCGATGGACTAGCGGGAGCTACGAGCAGTACTTC. This codes for CAISRWTSGSYEQYF.

The chain employs TRBV30 and TRBJ1-3; no clear D. This CDR3 spans 16 amino acids. Trimming stripped 1 base from V and 0 bases from J, with 13 bases between. Germline values: CDR1 GTSNPN, CDR2 SVGIG (reference sequence). CDR3 DNA sequence: TGTGCCTGGAGTGCCCTAGAGATCTACTCTGGAAACACCATATATTTT. Translating it yields CAWSALEIYSGNTIYF. The variable domain in full, with the rest retrieved from reference TRBV30 and TRBJ1-3, is SQTIHQWPATLVQPVGSPLSLECTVEGTSNPNLYWYRQAAGRGLQLLFYSVGIGQISSEVPQNLSASRPQDRQFILSSKKLLLSDSGFYLCAWSALEIYSGNTIYFGEGSWLTVV.

This clone was counted at least ten times. The chain has TRBV7-9 and TRBJ2-7, with D perhaps matching TRBD1 (5 bases). Per germline, CDR1 SEHNR and CDR2 FQNEAQ (reference sequence). V was clipped by 1 base and J by 7 bases, with 14 bases between them. The CDR3 contains 14 residues. This chain's CDR3 is CASSLDTLRGEQYF. The CDR3 nucleotides read TGTGCCAGCAGCTTAGACACTTTAAGGGGAGAGCAGTACTTC.

The gene calls are TRBV28 and TRBJ2-2; no definite D call. This CDR3 spans 14 amino acids. Germline CDR1 reads MDHEN; CDR2 reads SYDVKM. V shed 1 base and J shed 6 bases, with 9 bases lying between them. CDR3 amino acids: CASSLYLRPGELFF. In DNA, the CDR3 is TGTGCCAGCAGTTTATATCTAAGGCCCGGGGAGCTGTTTTTT.

The rearrangement links TRBV13 to TRBJ2-3; no reliable D call. CDR1 is PRHDT and CDR2 is FYEKMQ in the germline V gene (reference sequence). The CDR3 extends over 17 amino acids. V was clipped by 1 base and J by 4 bases, with 18 bases between them. CDR3 in DNA: TGTGCCAGCAGCTTAGAAGGCGACTCTTCCCGCCCAGATACGCAGTATTTT. This gives the protein CASSLEGDSSRPDTQYF.

In regard to this clone: Being one base from a much bigger clone, this may be a read error. The chain uses TRBV11-2 and TRBJ2-2, with 7 bases that match TRBD1. Germline V lookup: CDR1 SGHAT, CDR2 FQNNGV. This CDR3 has 15 residues. The V and J ends lost 6 bases and 0 bases, in that order; junction bases with no gene match: 4. The CDR3 is CASRPGTANTGELFF. CDR3 in DNA: TGTGCCAGCAGGCCCGGGACAGCGAACACCGGGGAGCTGTTTTTT.

V usage is TRBV19 and J usage is TRBJ2-1; 9 bases line up with TRBD2. Germline-derived CDR1 and CDR2 are LNHDA and SQIVND (reference sequence). CDR3 length equals 15 residues. With V trimmed by 6 bases and J by 5 bases, 8 bases remained unmatched. The CDR3 sequence: CASRRAGGLNNEQFF. In nucleotides, the CDR3 is TGTGCCAGTAGGCGAGCGGGAGGACTAAACAATGAGCAGTTCTTC. The full variable domain, in which reference TRBV19 and TRBJ2-1 provide the parts outside the CDR3, is DGGITQSPKYLFRKEGQNVTLSCEQNLNHDAMYWYRQDPGQGLRLIYYSQIVNDFQKGDIAEGYSVSREKKESFPLTVTSAQKNPTAFYLCASRRAGGLNNEQFFGPGTRLTVL.

This chain uses TRBV5-1 with TRBJ1-4, with D hard to call. V was pared by 8 bases and J by 4 bases, with 9 bases between. This CDR3 region has 12 residues. Germline loops: CDR1 SGHRS, CDR2 YFSETQ. Here the CDR3 DNA reads TGCGCCAGGACCAGACGTAATGAAAAACTGTTTTTT. Protein: CARTRRNEKLFF.

The J gene is TRBJ1-5, the V gene TRBV28, with TRBD1 identical over 9 bases. CDR3 size: 18 residues. Germline V gene data show CDR1 as MDHEN and CDR2 as SYDVKM. J gave up 1 base and V 6 bases, and 13 bases lay outside the gene matches. Here the CDR3 DNA reads TGTGCCAGCAGCACAGGACAGGGGATAGGAAAAAGCAATCAGCCCCAGCATTTT. Translation: CASSTGQGIGKSNQPQHF.

The CDR3 DNA reads as TGTGCCAGTAAGGGACAATCCCGCCTCCTCAACACTGAAGCTTTCTTT. Its translation is CASKGQSRLLNTEAFF. V is TRBV19 and J is TRBJ1-1; D possibly corresponds to TRBD1 (6 bases). The germline CDR1 and CDR2 sequences are LNHDA and SQIVND (reference sequence). The germline V and J ends were trimmed by 7 bases and 2 bases, with 20 bases remaining between them. This CDR3 is 16 amino acids long.

This rearrangement joins TRBV5-1 to TRBJ1-4; 10 positions agree with TRBD1. The CDR3 has 16 amino acids. Germline loops: CDR1 SGHRS, CDR2 YFSETQ. Trimming cost V 3 bases and J 3 bases; bases outside gene matches: 5. The CDR3 sequence: CASSSGTGVANEKLFF. The CDR3 coding sequence is TGCGCCAGCAGCTCCGGGACAGGGGTGGCTAATGAAAAACTGTTTTTT.

The chain uses TRBV27 and TRBJ1-5, with no clear D. This CDR3 region has 14 residues. CDR1 is MNHEY and CDR2 is SMNVEV in the germline V gene (reference sequence). Between the trimmed V and J ends, which lost 1 base and 4 bases, there was a span of 8 bases. CDR3 nucleotides: TGTGCCAGCAGTTTATACGGAGGGAATCAGCCCCAGCATTTT. Its protein product is CASSLYGGNQPQHF.

The chain joins TRBV11-2 to TRBJ2-4, with TRBD2 as a possible D gene (6 bases). Trimming left V 4 bases short and J 1 base short, with 11 bases between. The CDR3 loop spans 15 amino acids. The germline V gene encodes CDR1 SGHAT and CDR2 FQNNGV. Here the CDR3 reads CASSSIRGAKNIQYF. CDR3 in DNA: TGTGCCAGCAGCTCAATCCGGGGGGCCAAAAACATTCAGTACTTC.

This chain links TRBV19 with TRBJ2-7, with D unresolved. Germline V gene sequence: CDR1 LNHDA, CDR2 SQIVND (reference sequence). V dropped 5 bases and J dropped 4 bases, with 9 bases sitting between them. The CDR3 runs to 12 residues. CDR3 residues: CASSGAAYEQYF. CDR3 DNA: TGTGCCAGTAGTGGAGCAGCTTACGAGCAGTACTTC.

This clone was picked up a small number of times. This rearrangement joins TRBV19 to TRBJ1-5, with D possibly matching TRBD1 (5 bases). Per germline, CDR1 LNHDA and CDR2 SQIVND (reference sequence). This CDR3 comprises 15 residues. V lost 6 bases and J lost 4, with 16 bases in between. The CDR3 DNA follows: TGTGCCAGTAGACAAATACGACAGCATAATCAGCCCCAGCATTTT. Translated: CASRQIRQHNQPQHF.

The gene calls are TRBV18 and TRBJ1-4; no firm D call. The germline V gene has CDR1 KGHSH and CDR2 LQKENI. The CDR3 runs 15 residues. V was trimmed by 4 bases and J by 8 bases, leaving 17 bases between them. The CDR3 DNA follows: TGTGCCAGCTCACGTACAGAAACGCTAGGGGAAAAACTGTTTTTT. Protein sequence: CASSRTETLGEKLFF.

The chain uses TRBV7-2 and TRBJ2-5, with 14 nucleotides matching TRBD2. Trimming at V came to 4 bases and at J to 0 bases, leaving 7 bases not matched to a gene. There are 18 residues in the CDR3. The germline CDR1 and CDR2 sequences are SGHTA and FQGNSA. The CDR3 reads CASSSRLAGGPYQETQYF. CDR3 sequence (DNA): TGTGCCAGCAGCTCCCGACTAGCGGGAGGGCCGTACCAAGAGACCCAGTACTTC.

The chain links TRBV7-8 to TRBJ2-7; maybe TRBD2 (6 bases). Between the trimmed V and J ends, which lost 0 bases and 3 bases, there was a span of 12 bases. Germline-derived CDR1 and CDR2 are SGHVS and FQNEAQ. This CDR3 has 15 amino acids. CDR3 in amino acids: CASSLARDSHYEQYF. The CDR3, as DNA: TGTGCCAGCAGCTTAGCGCGGGACTCCCACTACGAGCAGTACTTC.

The chain carries TRBV7-9 and TRBJ2-5; D might be TRBD1 (6 bases). CDR3 size: 14 residues. The germline CDR1 and CDR2 sequences are SEHNR and FQNEAQ (reference sequence). Trimming shortened V by 5 bases and J by 5 bases, and 15 bases separated the two germline ends. Here the CDR3 reads CASSQIQGKETQYF. The CDR3 DNA is TGTGCCAGCAGCCAAATCCAGGGGAAGGAGACCCAGTACTTC.

The V call is TRBV9, the J call TRBJ2-1, with 10 bases lining up with TRBD2. The CDR3 length is 17 residues. After removal of 0 bases from V and 3 bases from J, the junction contained 6 bases not matched to a gene. Germline V gene sequence: CDR1 SGDLS, CDR2 YYNGEE. CDR3 region: CASSVAPSGRDYNEQFF. The CDR3 DNA reads as TGTGCCAGCAGCGTAGCTCCTAGCGGGAGAGACTACAATGAGCAGTTCTTC.

The rearrangement joins TRBV5-8 to TRBJ2-5, with TRBD1 matching over 11 bases. Germline V gene sequence: CDR1 SGHTS, CDR2 YDEGEE. Trimming removed 5 bases from V and 5 bases from J; junction bases left unmatched: 8. This CDR3 spans 15 amino acids. The CDR3 coding sequence is TGTGCCAGCAGTTCCTTGGACAGGGGGCCGGAGACCCAGTACTTC. Translation gives CASSSLDRGPETQYF. The variable domain in full, completed from reference TRBV5-8 and TRBJ2-5, reads EAGVTQSPTHLIKTRGQQATLRCSPISGHTSVYWYQQALGLGLQFLLWYDEGEERNRGNFPPRFSGRQFPNYSSELNVNALELEDSALYLCASSSLDRGPETQYFGPGTRLLVL.

This clone was recorded at least ten times. The rearrangement links TRBV30 to TRBJ1-5; D uncertain. Germline-derived CDR1 and CDR2 are GTSNPN and SVGIG (reference sequence). The CDR3 consists of 13 residues. The V gene lost 2 bases and the J gene lost 7 bases, with 12 bases spanning the gap. CDR3 protein: CAWSREGGQPQHF. CDR3 sequence (DNA): TGTGCCTGGAGTCGGGAGGGAGGCCAGCCCCAGCATTTT. Drawing the rest from reference TRBV30 and TRBJ1-5, the complete variable domain is SQTIHQWPATLVQPVGSPLSLECTVEGTSNPNLYWYRQAAGRGLQLLFYSVGIGQISSEVPQNLSASRPQDRQFILSSKKLLLSDSGFYLCAWSREGGQPQHFGDGTRLSIL.

The chain employs TRBV2 and TRBJ2-2, with 9 bases matching TRBD2. The V gene end was trimmed by 2 bases and the J gene end by 3 bases; junction bases not matched to a gene: 4. This CDR3 contains 16 residues. Germline V lookup: CDR1 SNHLY, CDR2 FYNNEI. The chain's CDR3 is CASSERSSGDTGELFF. Written as DNA, the CDR3 is TGTGCCAGCAGTGAAAGGTCTAGCGGGGACACCGGGGAGCTGTTTTTT.

This chain links TRBV10-2 with TRBJ1-4; possible D gene TRBD1, 5 bases. CDR1 and CDR2 from the germline V gene are WSHSY and SAAADI. This CDR3 has 16 amino acids. V lost 2 bases to trimming and J lost 0 bases, with 10 bases between them. As DNA, the CDR3 is TGCGCCAGCAGTGAGCAGGACATCGCAACTAATGAAAAACTGTTTTTT. Protein: CASSEQDIATNEKLFF.

V and J are TRBV5-1 and TRBJ2-7; 12 bases match TRBD2. This CDR3 comprises 15 residues. J was trimmed by 7 bases and V by 4 bases; bases with no gene match: 9. The germline V gene has CDR1 SGHRS and CDR2 YFSETQ. CDR3 bases: TGCGCCAGCAGCGTTGACCAGACTAGCGGGAGTGAGCAGTACTTC. Its protein is CASSVDQTSGSEQYF.